These T cell receptor beta chains were read from a single sample in a study of response to subunit inactivated influenza vaccine. TCRdb re-called the RT-PCR reads through MiXCR, storing one row per CDR3 protein. The sample holds under 550,000 distinct CDR3 sequences, about 7.2% seen once. This specimen was PBMCs from blood, taken about 23 months after vaccination. These TCRs come from a man in his fifties or sixties who received an inactivated influenza vaccine. Each CDR3 is given without its conserved first and last residue. D genes are given only for firm matches.

d_call	j_call	cdr3_length	v_call	cdr3_aa
-	TRBJ2-3	13	TRBV9	ASSVGWGSTDTQY
-	TRBJ1-1	13	TRBV20-1	SASLRSGMNTEAF
TRBD1	TRBJ1-5	14	TRBV15	ATSREGQGINQPQH
-	TRBJ2-1	14	TRBV7-7	ASSFNLLSSYNEQF
TRBD2	TRBJ2-3	15	TRBV27	ASSLLPSGKFADTLY
TRBD2	TRBJ2-6	16	TRBV5-1	ASRSSGTSASGANVLT
TRBD2	TRBJ2-2	13	TRBV5-4	ASSIGTRGAGELF
TRBD1	TRBJ2-4	15	TRBV12-3/TRBV12-4	ASTQGAGVLAKNIQY
TRBD1	TRBJ2-7	14	TRBV14	ASSHVGTVKSYEQY
-	TRBJ2-3	10	TRBV7-9	ASSDMGDTQY
-	TRBJ2-2	11	TRBV7-2	ASSLVEAGELF
-	TRBJ2-5	12	TRBV5-1	ASSLAAGQETQY
-	TRBJ1-2	11	TRBV29-1	SVRPGENYGYT
-	TRBJ2-3	14	TRBV5-1	ASSSLGRASTDTQY
TRBD2	TRBJ2-1	16	TRBV20-1	SAILTSGMASTGSEQF
-	TRBJ2-6	17	TRBV6-2/TRBV6-3	ASTLDFTGIGSGANVLT
TRBD2	TRBJ2-4	18	TRBV6-2/TRBV6-3	ASRGRPVPSGALAKNIQY
-	TRBJ2-2	13	TRBV12-3/TRBV12-4	ASSPTGTTFGELF
-	TRBJ2-5	12	TRBV7-8	ASSYYRVGETQY
-	TRBJ2-1	14	TRBV7-2	ASSFFRGGRNNEQF
-	TRBJ2-7	18	TRBV6-5	ASLDPRTGQPLSYSYEQY
-	TRBJ2-3	11	TRBV5-1	ASSSASTDTQY